This T cell receptor beta chain was recorded in a study of cytomegalovirus exposure and HLA in healthy donors. Primers for the PCR totalled 60 Vbeta and 13 Jbeta. Only in-frame clones appear in the TCRdb table, and some are missing; sequencing was by immunoSEQ multiplex PCR. In the table there are approximately 150,000 clones, roughly 80% of which are singletons. Study-level findings and limits: Common viral pathogens (according to a later analysis) appeared linked to several of the most significant clusters. Across donors, presence/absence analyses took sequencing depth to be roughly uniform. Some segments of the V type, notably TRBV6-2 and TRBV6-3, were excluded as indistinguishable. Associated with HLA alleles at 0.05 false discovery rate in a later analysis were around 15,000 TCR beta sequences.

Notes on this clone: Its specificity is unknown.

V gave up 2 bases and J gave up 4 bases; unmatched junction bases: 4. Germline CDR1 reads SQVTM; CDR2 reads ANQGSEA. The CDR3 runs 13 residues. This chain joins TRBV29-1 and TRBJ1-2; 7 bases map to TRBD1. Sequences were obtained from PBMCs. The receptor's source is a male donor in good health and CMV-seronegative. Here the CDR3 reads CSVETGTAYGYTF. The CDR3 region has the DNA TGCAGCGTTGAAACCGGGACAGCCTATGGCTACACCTTC.